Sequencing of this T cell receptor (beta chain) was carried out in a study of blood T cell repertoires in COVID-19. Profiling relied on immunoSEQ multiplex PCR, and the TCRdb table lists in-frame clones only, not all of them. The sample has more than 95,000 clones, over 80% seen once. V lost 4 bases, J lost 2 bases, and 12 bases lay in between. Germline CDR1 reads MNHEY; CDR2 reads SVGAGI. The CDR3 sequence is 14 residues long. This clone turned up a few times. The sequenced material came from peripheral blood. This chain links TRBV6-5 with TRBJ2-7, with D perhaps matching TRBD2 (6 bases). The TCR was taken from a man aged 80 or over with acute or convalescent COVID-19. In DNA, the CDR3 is TGTGCCAGCAGTTCGGGACTTAGCGCCTACGAGCAGTACTTC. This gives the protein CASSSGLSAYEQYF.